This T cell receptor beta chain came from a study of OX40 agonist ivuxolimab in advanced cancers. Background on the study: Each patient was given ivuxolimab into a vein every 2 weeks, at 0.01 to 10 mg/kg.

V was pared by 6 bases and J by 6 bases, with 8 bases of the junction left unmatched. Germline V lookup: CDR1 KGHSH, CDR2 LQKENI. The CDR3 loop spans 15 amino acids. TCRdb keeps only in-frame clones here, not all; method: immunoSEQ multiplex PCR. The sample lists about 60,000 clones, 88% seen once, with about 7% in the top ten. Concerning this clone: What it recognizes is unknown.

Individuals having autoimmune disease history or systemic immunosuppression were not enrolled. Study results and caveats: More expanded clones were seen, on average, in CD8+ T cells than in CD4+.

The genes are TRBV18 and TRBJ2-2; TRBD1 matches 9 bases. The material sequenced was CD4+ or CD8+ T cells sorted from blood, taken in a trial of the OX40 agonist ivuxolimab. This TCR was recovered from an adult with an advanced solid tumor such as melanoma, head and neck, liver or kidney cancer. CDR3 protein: CASSRTGDNPGELFF. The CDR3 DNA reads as TGTGCCAGCTCGCGGACAGGGGATAATCCCGGGGAGCTGTTTTTT. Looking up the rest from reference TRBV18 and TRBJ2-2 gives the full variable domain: NAGVMQNPRHLVRRRGQEARLRCSPMKGHSHVYWYRQLPEEGLKFMVYLQKENIIDESGMPKERFSAEFPKEGPSILRIQQVVRGDSAAYFCASSRTGDNPGELFFGEGSRLTVL.